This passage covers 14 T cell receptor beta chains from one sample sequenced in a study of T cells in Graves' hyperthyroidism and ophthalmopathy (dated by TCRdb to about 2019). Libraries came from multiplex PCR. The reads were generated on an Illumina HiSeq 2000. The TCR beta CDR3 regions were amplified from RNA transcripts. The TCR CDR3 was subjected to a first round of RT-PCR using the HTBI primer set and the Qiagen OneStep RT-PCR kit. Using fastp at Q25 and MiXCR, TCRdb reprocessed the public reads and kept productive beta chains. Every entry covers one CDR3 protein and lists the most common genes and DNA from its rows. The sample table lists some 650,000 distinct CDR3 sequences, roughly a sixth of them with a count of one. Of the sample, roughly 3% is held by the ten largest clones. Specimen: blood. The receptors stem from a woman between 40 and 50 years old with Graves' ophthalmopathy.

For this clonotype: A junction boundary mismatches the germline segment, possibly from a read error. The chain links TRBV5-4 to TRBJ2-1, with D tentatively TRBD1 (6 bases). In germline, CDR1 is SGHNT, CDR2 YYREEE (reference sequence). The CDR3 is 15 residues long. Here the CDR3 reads CAGSLSQGQSNEQFF. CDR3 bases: TGTGCCGGCAGCTTGTCCCAGGGGCAATCCAATGAGCAGTTCTTC.

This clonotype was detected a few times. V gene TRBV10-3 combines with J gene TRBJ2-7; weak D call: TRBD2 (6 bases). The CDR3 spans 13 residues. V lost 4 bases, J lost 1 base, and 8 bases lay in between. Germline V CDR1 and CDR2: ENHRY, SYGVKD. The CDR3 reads CAISGAGSYEQYF. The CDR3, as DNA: TGTGCCATCAGTGGGGCGGGGTCCTACGAGCAGTACTTC.

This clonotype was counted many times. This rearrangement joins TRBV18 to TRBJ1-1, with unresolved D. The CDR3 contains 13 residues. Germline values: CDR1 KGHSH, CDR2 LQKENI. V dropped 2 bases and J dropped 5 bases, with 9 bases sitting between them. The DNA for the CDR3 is TGTGCCAGCTCACCAGGGATCGGGACTGAAGCTTTCTTT. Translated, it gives CASSPGIGTEAFF.

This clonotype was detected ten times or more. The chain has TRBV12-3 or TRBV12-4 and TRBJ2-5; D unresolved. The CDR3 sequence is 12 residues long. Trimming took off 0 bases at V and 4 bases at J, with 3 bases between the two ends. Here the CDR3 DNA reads TGTGCCAGCAGTTTAGCGCCAGAGACCCAGTACTTC. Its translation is CASSLAPETQYF.

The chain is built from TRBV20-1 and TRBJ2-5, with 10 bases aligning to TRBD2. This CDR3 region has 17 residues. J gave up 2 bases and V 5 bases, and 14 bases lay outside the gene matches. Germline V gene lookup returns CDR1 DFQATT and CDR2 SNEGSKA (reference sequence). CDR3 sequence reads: CSALPTAGGPKQETQYF. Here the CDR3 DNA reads TGCAGTGCTTTACCCACAGCGGGAGGGCCGAAACAAGAGACCCAGTACTTC.

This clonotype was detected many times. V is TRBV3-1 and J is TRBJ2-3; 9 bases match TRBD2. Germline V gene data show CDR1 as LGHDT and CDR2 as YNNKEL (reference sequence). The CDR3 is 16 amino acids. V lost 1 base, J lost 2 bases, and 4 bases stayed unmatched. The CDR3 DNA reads TGTGCCAGCAGCCAAGGATTAGCGGGGGACACAGATACGCAGTATTTT. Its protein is CASSQGLAGDTDTQYF.

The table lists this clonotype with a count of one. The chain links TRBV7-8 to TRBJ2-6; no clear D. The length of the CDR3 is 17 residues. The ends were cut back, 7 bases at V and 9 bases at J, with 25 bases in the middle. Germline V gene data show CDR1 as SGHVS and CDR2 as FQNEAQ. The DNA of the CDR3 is TGTGCCAGCAACTACCAGGCTACCTCTACTGGAATCAACGTCCTGACTTTC. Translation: CASNYQATSTGINVLTF.

For the CDR3, the DNA is TGTGCCAGCAGTTCCGGGACAAGGGCCACTAACTATGGCTACACCTTC. Amino acids: CASSSGTRATNYGYTF. This chain uses TRBV6-5 with TRBJ1-2; TRBD1 is a possible D gene (6 bases). CDR1 is MNHEY, CDR2 SVGAGI, per germline. The ends were cut back, 4 bases at V and 0 bases at J, with 15 bases in the middle. The CDR3 consists of 16 residues.

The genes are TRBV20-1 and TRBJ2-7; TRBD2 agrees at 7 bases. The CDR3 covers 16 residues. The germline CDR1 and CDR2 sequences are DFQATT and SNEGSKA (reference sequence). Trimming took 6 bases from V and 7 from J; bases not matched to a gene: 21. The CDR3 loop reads CSAFPSWGTTLREQYF. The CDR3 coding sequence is TGCAGTGCGTTTCCCTCTTGGGGGACTACCCTTCGGGAGCAGTACTTC.

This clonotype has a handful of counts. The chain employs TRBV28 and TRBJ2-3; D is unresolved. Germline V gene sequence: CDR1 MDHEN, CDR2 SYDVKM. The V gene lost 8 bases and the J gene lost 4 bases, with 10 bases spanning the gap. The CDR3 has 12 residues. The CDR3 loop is CASGRPPDTQYF. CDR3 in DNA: TGTGCCAGCGGACGGCCACCAGATACGCAGTATTTT. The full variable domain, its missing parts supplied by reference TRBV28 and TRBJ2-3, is DVKVTQSSRYLVKRTGEKVFLECVQDMDHENMFWYRQDPGLGLRLIYFSYDVKMKEKGDIPEGYSVSREKKERFSLILESASTNQTSMYLCASGRPPDTQYFGPGTRLTVL.

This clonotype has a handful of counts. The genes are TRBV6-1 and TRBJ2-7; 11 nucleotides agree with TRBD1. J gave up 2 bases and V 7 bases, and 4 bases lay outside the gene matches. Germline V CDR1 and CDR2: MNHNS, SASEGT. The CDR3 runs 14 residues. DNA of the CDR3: TGTGCCAGCACCCCGGGACAGGGGGCCTACGAGCAGTACTTC. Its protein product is CASTPGQGAYEQYF.

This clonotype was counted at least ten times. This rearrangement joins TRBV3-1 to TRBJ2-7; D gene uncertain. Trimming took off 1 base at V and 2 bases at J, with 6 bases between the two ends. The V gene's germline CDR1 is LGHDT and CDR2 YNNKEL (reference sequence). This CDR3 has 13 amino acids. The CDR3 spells CASSQVQAYEQYF. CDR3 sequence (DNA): TGTGCCAGCAGCCAAGTGCAAGCCTACGAGCAGTACTTC.

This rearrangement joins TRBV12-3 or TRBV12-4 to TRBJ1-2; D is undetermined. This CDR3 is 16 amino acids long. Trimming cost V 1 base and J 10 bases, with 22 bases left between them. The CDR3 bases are TGTGCCAGCAGTTTAGGTTTCAACACGAAATTCATCTCCTACACCTTC. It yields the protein CASSLGFNTKFISYTF.

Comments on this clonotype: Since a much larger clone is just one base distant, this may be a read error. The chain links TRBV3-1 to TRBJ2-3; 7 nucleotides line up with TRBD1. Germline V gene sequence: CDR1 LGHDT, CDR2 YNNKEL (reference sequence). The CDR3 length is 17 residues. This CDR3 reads CASSQGTGVYGTDTRYF. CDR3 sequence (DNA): TGTGCCAGCAGCCAAGGTACAGGGGTATATGGCACAGATACGCGGTATTTT.